This is a list of T cell receptor beta chains from one sample in a study of HIV-infected children after antiretroviral therapy interruption. TCRdb fed the 3' RACE reads into MiXCR, producing one record per CDR3 protein. The sample yields more than 75,000 distinct CDR3 sequences, about 7.2% seen once. The sequenced sample was CD45RA+ CD4+ T cells from PBMCs, pooled from several time points, obtained from a donor given antiretroviral therapy, either interrupted or continuous. All receptors derive from a pool of human donors with HIV. Both conserved end residues are part of each CDR3. The D gene is left open where the match is weak. A row's size may be missing; if present it is once, few, many or a size class.

J gene	V gene	clone size	D gene	CDR3 length	CDR3 DNA	CDR3 protein
TRBJ2-7	TRBV19	many	-	15	TGTGCCAGTAGTATAGTAGTGGGCAGGAGCCACGAGCAGTACTTC	CASSIVVGRSHEQYF
TRBJ2-3	TRBV19	few	-	15	TGTGCCAGTAGGCCATACTCCACTAGCACAGATACGCAGTATTTT	CASRPYSTSTDTQYF
TRBJ2-7	TRBV12-3/TRBV12-4	few	-	11	TGTGCCAGCAGTTTGGGGGGTGGGCAGTACTTC	CASSLGGGQYF
TRBJ2-7	TRBV11-3	many	TRBD1	13	TGTGCCAGCAGCCAAACAGGGGACTACGAGCAGTACTTC	CASSQTGDYEQYF
TRBJ1-5	TRBV20-1	many	-	13	TGCAGTGCTAGAGAAGGAGGAAATCAGCCCCAGCATTTT	CSAREGGNQPQHF
TRBJ2-5	TRBV2	many	-	14	TGTGCCAGCAGTGAAGCGCTTGCGGGCTTAGCCCAGTACTTC	CASSEALAGLAQYF
TRBJ1-1	TRBV7-9	-	-	12	TGTGCCAGCAGCTTAAGGGGGACTGAAGCTTTCTTT	CASSLRGTEAFF
TRBJ2-2	TRBV7-2	many	-	14	TGTGCCAGCAGCCAGGCCCGATACACCGGGGAGCTGTTTTTT	CASSQARYTGELFF
TRBJ2-5	TRBV7-8	many	-	15	TGTGCCAGCAGCTTAGCGGGGGAACACCAAGAGACCCAGTACTTC	CASSLAGEHQETQYF
TRBJ1-6	TRBV20-1	few	-	12	TGCAGTGCTAGGGGGGAGCGGTCACCCCTCCACTTT	CSARGERSPLHF
TRBJ2-2	TRBV20-1	many	TRBD2	14	TGCAGTGCTAGCGGGGGGGCAGGCACCGGGGAGCTGTTTTTT	CSASGGAGTGELFF
TRBJ1-1	TRBV29-1	many	-	13	TGCAGCGTTGAGGTTGGGGGGCCCACTGAAGCTTTCTTT	CSVEVGGPTEAFF
TRBJ2-3	TRBV20-1	many	TRBD2	15	TGCAGTGCTAGCCACGGGAGGGGAGGCACAGATACGCAGTATTTT	CSASHGRGGTDTQYF
TRBJ1-2	TRBV30	many	-	15	TGTGCCTGGAGTGTACGGTTAGGGGGTGACTATGGCTACACCTTC	CAWSVRLGGDYGYTF
TRBJ1-2	TRBV4-1	many	TRBD1	16	TGCGCCAGCAGCCAGCCCAGACAGGGGTTAAACTATGGCTACACCTTC	CASSQPRQGLNYGYTF
TRBJ2-7	TRBV12-5	many	TRBD2	16	TGTGCTAGTGGTTTGGTAACCAGCGGGGGGCCCTACGAGCAGTACTTC	CASGLVTSGGPYEQYF
TRBJ1-4	TRBV5-1	-	-	13	TGCGCCAGCAGCTTGGAAGGGTCTGAAAAACTGTTTTTT	CASSLEGSEKLFF
TRBJ2-3	TRBV5-5	many	TRBD2	15	TGTGCCAGCAGCTCTCTGGGACTAGTCGCAGATACGCAGTATTTT	CASSSLGLVADTQYF
TRBJ2-7	TRBV19	many	-	14	TGTGCCAGTAGTCCACCGGGACTCCGCTACGAGCAGTACTTC	CASSPPGLRYEQYF
TRBJ2-7	TRBV5-5	many	-	15	TGTGCCAGCAGCTTGGATGCCAGGAAGACCCACGAGCAGTACTTC	CASSLDARKTHEQYF